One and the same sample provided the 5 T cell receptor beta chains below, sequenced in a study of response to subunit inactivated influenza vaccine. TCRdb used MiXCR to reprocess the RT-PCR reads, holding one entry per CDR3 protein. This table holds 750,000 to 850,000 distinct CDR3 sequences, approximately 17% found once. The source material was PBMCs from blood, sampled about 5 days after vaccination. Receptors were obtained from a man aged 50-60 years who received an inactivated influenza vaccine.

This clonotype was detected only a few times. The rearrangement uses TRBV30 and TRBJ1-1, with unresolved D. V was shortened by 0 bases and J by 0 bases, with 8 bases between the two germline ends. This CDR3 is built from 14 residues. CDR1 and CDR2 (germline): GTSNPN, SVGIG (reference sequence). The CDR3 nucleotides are TGTGCCTGGAGTGTGGGAGACCTGAACACTGAAGCTTTCTTT. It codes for CAWSVGDLNTEAFF.

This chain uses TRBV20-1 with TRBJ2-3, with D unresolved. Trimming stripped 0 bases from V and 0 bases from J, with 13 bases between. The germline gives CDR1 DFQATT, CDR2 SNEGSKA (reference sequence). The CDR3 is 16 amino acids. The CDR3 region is CSARDPAAPSTDTQYF. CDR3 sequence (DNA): TGCAGTGCTAGAGATCCGGCAGCCCCTAGCACAGATACGCAGTATTTT.

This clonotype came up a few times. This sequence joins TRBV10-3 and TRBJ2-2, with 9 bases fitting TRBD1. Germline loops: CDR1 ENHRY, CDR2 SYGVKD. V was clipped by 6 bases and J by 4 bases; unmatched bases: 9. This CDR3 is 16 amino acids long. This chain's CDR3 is CAISDTGGRATGELFF. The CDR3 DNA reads TGTGCCATCAGCGACACAGGGGGCCGGGCCACCGGGGAGCTGTTTTTT.

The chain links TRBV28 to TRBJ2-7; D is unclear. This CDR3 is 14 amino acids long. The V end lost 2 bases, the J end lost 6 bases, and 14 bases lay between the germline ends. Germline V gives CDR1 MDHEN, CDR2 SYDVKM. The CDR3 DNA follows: TGTGCCAGCAGTTTAAACGCGGCGGTCAGCGAGCAGTACTTC. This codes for CASSLNAAVSEQYF.

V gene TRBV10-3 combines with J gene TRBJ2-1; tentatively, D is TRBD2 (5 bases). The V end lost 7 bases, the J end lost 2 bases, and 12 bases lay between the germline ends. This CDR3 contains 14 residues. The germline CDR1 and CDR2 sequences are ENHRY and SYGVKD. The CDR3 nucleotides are TGTGCCATCAAGACTACTAATGCCTACAATGAGCAGTTCTTC. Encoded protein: CAIKTTNAYNEQFF.